This TCR beta chain was documented in a study of blood T cell repertoires in COVID-19. Study-wide background: Donors in the United States, Italy and Spain gave samples during acute or convalescent COVID-19.

Data came from immunoSEQ multiplex PCR; TCRdb stores just in-frame clones and leaves some out. This repertoire shows 150,000 or so clones, around 90% found once; its top ten account for less than 5.5%. V dropped 1 base and J dropped 5; count of bases not matched to a gene: 2. CDR1 and CDR2 (germline): SGHRS, YFSETQ. The CDR3 spans 13 residues. The sequence was obtained from a human donor in a cohort sampled during active COVID-19. This sequence joins TRBV5-1 and TRBJ2-5; 7 positions match TRBD1. The source material was peripheral blood. CDR3 coding DNA: TGCGCCAGCAGCTTGCAGGGGGAGGAGACCCAGTACTTC. Translated: CASSLQGEETQYF.